These T cell receptor beta chains were read from a single sample in a study of Graves' ophthalmopathy and Graves' hyperthyroidism. A single record per CDR3 protein comes from TCRdb applying MiXCR to the multiplex PCR reads. In the table there are around 1.1 million distinct CDR3 sequences, about 38% of which are singletons. The source material was peripheral blood or thyroid tissue (not recorded which). These receptors originate from an adult man with Graves' hyperthyroidism. Both conserved end residues are part of each CDR3. Fields, in order: D gene, J gene, CDR3 length, clone size, V gene, CDR3 protein, CDR3 DNA. A D gene is named only where the DNA matches it firmly. Some rows have no size entry. The others give once, few or many, or a class for an expanded clone.

d_gene: -
j_gene: TRBJ1-5
len: 12
abundance: many
v_gene: TRBV7-9
CDR3aa: CASSEDKQPQHF
CDR3nt: TGTGCCAGCAGCGAAGACAAACAGCCCCAGCATTTT

d_gene: TRBD1
j_gene: TRBJ1-2
len: 11
abundance: many
v_gene: TRBV29-1
CDR3aa: CSVGQDPKDTF
CDR3nt: TGCAGCGTGGGACAGGACCCGAAGGACACCTTC

d_gene: -
j_gene: TRBJ1-1
len: 11
abundance: -
v_gene: TRBV29-1
CDR3aa: CSVRQPGEAFF
CDR3nt: TGCAGCGTGCGACAGCCAGGTGAAGCTTTCTTT

d_gene: -
j_gene: TRBJ2-5
len: 14
abundance: many
v_gene: TRBV12-3/TRBV12-4
CDR3aa: CASSLGRVLETQYF
CDR3nt: TGTGCCAGCAGTTTAGGGAGGGTCCTCGAGACCCAGTACTTC

d_gene: TRBD1
j_gene: TRBJ1-1
len: 16
abundance: -
v_gene: TRBV4-1
CDR3aa: CASSRRDSLSNTEAFF
CDR3nt: TGCGCCAGCAGCCGCAGGGACAGCCTCTCGAACACTGAAGCTTTCTTT

d_gene: -
j_gene: TRBJ1-2
len: 14
abundance: many
v_gene: TRBV7-9
CDR3aa: CASSLYEGENGYTF
CDR3nt: TGTGCCAGCAGCTTATATGAGGGGGAAAATGGCTACACCTTC

d_gene: -
j_gene: TRBJ1-1
len: 13
abundance: many
v_gene: TRBV5-1
CDR3aa: CATRGILNTEAFF
CDR3nt: TGCGCCACCCGAGGAATCCTGAACACTGAAGCTTTCTTT

d_gene: TRBD1
j_gene: TRBJ2-5
len: 15
abundance: many
v_gene: TRBV10-3
CDR3aa: CAIRDGQGAGETQYF
CDR3nt: TGTGCCATCAGGGACGGACAGGGGGCCGGGGAGACCCAGTACTTC

d_gene: TRBD1
j_gene: TRBJ1-1
len: 14
abundance: -
v_gene: TRBV4-2
CDR3aa: CASSQPGQGTEAFF
CDR3nt: TGTGCCAGCAGCCAACCCGGACAGGGCACTGAAGCTTTCTTT

d_gene: -
j_gene: TRBJ1-5
len: 16
abundance: many
v_gene: TRBV20-1
CDR3aa: CSATVMGPGPNQPQHF
CDR3nt: TGCAGTGCTACCGTCATGGGGCCAGGGCCCAATCAGCCCCAGCATTTT

d_gene: -
j_gene: TRBJ1-1
len: 16
abundance: few
v_gene: TRBV5-5
CDR3aa: CASSTREGLKNTEAFF
CDR3nt: TGTGCCAGCAGCACACGGGAAGGGTTGAAGAACACTGAAGCTTTCTTT

d_gene: TRBD1
j_gene: TRBJ2-7
len: 15
abundance: many
v_gene: TRBV7-9
CDR3aa: CASSFWTGRTYEQYF
CDR3nt: TGTGCCAGCAGCTTTTGGACAGGGCGGACCTACGAGCAGTACTTC

d_gene: -
j_gene: TRBJ2-7
len: 14
abundance: many
v_gene: TRBV9
CDR3aa: CASSVDDGSYEQYF
CDR3nt: TGTGCCAGCAGCGTAGATGACGGCTCCTACGAGCAGTACTTC

d_gene: TRBD1
j_gene: TRBJ2-7
len: 14
abundance: -
v_gene: TRBV5-1
CDR3aa: CASSAVGQGYEQYF
CDR3nt: TGCGCCAGCAGCGCGGTGGGACAGGGTTACGAGCAGTACTTC

d_gene: -
j_gene: TRBJ1-2
len: 15
abundance: few
v_gene: TRBV18
CDR3aa: CASSPQEGLSYGYTF
CDR3nt: TGTGCCAGCTCACCACAGGAGGGATTAAGCTATGGCTACACCTTC

d_gene: TRBD1
j_gene: TRBJ2-2
len: 18
abundance: few
v_gene: TRBV27
CDR3aa: CASSRPRGGTGGTGELFF
CDR3nt: TGTGCCAGCAGTCGACCCCGGGGAGGGACAGGGGGCACCGGGGAGCTGTTTTTT

d_gene: -
j_gene: TRBJ1-5
len: 14
abundance: few
v_gene: TRBV6-1
CDR3aa: CASSWQGRGQPQHF
CDR3nt: TGTGCCAGCAGTTGGCAGGGGCGGGGACAGCCCCAGCATTTT

d_gene: -
j_gene: TRBJ1-2
len: 13
abundance: -
v_gene: TRBV2
CDR3aa: CASSYRRLDGYTF
CDR3nt: TGTGCCAGCAGTTACCGCAGACTCGATGGCTACACCTTC

d_gene: -
j_gene: TRBJ1-1
len: 14
abundance: many
v_gene: TRBV3-1
CDR3aa: CASSPDESDTEAFF
CDR3nt: TGTGCCAGCAGCCCGGACGAATCGGACACTGAAGCTTTCTTT

d_gene: TRBD2
j_gene: TRBJ2-5
len: 16
abundance: -
v_gene: TRBV7-3
CDR3aa: CASSPIGTSGQETQYF
CDR3nt: TGTGCCAGCAGCCCTATCGGGACTAGCGGGCAAGAGACCCAGTACTTC

d_gene: -
j_gene: TRBJ2-7
len: 18
abundance: few
v_gene: TRBV4-3
CDR3aa: CASSQEGGPGQINYEQYF
CDR3nt: TGCGCCAGCAGCCAAGAGGGGGGACCGGGACAGATCAATTACGAGCAGTACTTC

d_gene: TRBD1
j_gene: TRBJ1-5
len: 16
abundance: many
v_gene: TRBV10-3
CDR3aa: CAISAGVEAGGQPQHF
CDR3nt: TGTGCCATCAGTGCCGGGGTCGAGGCAGGGGGTCAGCCCCAGCATTTT

d_gene: -
j_gene: TRBJ1-2
len: 14
abundance: many
v_gene: TRBV7-9
CDR3aa: CASSLAMAVYGYTF
CDR3nt: TGTGCCAGCAGCTTAGCGATGGCGGTCTATGGCTACACCTTC

d_gene: -
j_gene: TRBJ1-1
len: 11
abundance: many
v_gene: TRBV20-1
CDR3aa: CSARKGTEAFF
CDR3nt: TGCAGTGCGAGGAAGGGCACTGAAGCTTTCTTT

d_gene: -
j_gene: TRBJ2-2
len: 17
abundance: -
v_gene: TRBV19
CDR3aa: CASSAPRRLANTGELFF
CDR3nt: TGTGCCAGTAGTGCACCAAGACGGCTCGCGAACACCGGGGAGCTGTTTTTT

d_gene: TRBD1
j_gene: TRBJ1-5
len: 15
abundance: many
v_gene: TRBV15
CDR3aa: CATSSAGTVNQPQHF
CDR3nt: TGTGCCACCAGCAGCGCAGGGACAGTCAATCAGCCCCAGCATTTT

d_gene: -
j_gene: TRBJ1-6
len: 16
abundance: -
v_gene: TRBV4-1
CDR3aa: CASSRQQGNGHSPLHF
CDR3nt: TGCGCCAGCAGCCGCCAACAGGGAAACGGGCATTCACCCCTCCACTTT

d_gene: -
j_gene: TRBJ1-2
len: 15
abundance: -
v_gene: TRBV10-3
CDR3aa: CASSSRGRLLYGYTF
CDR3nt: TGTGCCAGCAGTTCAAGGGGACGTTTACTCTATGGCTACACCTTC

d_gene: TRBD2
j_gene: TRBJ2-5
len: 15
abundance: many
v_gene: TRBV7-9
CDR3aa: CASSFFGGALETQYF
CDR3nt: TGTGCCAGCAGCTTCTTCGGGGGGGCCTTGGAGACCCAGTACTTC